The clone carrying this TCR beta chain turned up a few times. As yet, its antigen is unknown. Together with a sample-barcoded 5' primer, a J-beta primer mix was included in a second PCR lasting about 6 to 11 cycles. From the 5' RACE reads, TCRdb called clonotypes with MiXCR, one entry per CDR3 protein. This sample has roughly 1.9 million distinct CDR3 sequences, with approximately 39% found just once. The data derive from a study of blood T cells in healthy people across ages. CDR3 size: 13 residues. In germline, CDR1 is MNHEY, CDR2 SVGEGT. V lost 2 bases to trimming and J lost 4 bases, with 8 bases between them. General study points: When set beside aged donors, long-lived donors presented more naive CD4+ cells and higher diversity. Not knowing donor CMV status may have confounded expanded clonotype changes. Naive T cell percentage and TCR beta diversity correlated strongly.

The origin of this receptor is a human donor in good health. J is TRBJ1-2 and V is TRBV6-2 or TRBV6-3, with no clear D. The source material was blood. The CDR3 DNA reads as TGTGCCAGCAGTTACGAACAGTTCTATGGCTACACCTTC. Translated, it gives CASSYEQFYGYTF.